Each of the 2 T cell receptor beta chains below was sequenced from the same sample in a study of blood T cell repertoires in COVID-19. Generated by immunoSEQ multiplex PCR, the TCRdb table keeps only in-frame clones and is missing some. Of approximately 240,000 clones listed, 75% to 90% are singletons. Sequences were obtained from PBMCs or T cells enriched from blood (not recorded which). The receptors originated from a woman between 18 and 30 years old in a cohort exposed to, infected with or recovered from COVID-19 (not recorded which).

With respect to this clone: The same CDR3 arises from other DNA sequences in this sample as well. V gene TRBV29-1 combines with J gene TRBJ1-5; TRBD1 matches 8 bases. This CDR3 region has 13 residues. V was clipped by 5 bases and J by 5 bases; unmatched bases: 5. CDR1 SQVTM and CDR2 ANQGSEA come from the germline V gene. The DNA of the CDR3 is TGCAGCGTTACCGGGACAGGCGATCAGCCCCAGCATTTT. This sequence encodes CSVTGTGDQPQHF.

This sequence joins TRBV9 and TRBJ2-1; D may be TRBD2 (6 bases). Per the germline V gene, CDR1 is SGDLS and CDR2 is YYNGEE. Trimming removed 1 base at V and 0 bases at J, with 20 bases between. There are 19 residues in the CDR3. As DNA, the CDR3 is TGTGCCAGCAGCGTAAGTCCCTCGGGGCGGGGCTACTCCTACAATGAGCAGTTCTTC. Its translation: CASSVSPSGRGYSYNEQFF.